This TCR beta chain was recorded in a study of blood T cell repertoires in COVID-19. This CDR3 contains 13 residues. In germline, CDR1 is MDHEN, CDR2 SYDVKM. TCRdb's copy holds only in-frame clones and misses some; the assay was immunoSEQ multiplex PCR. This table has roughly 380,000 clones, about 88% appearing once. Points on this clone: Relative to the germline gene, one junction end is altered; a read error may explain this.

Recruits, aged roughly 18 to 90 years, lived in 24 US areas. The receptor comes from a woman aged 30 to 39 who had been exposed to COVID-19. The gene calls are TRBV28 and TRBJ2-7, with TRBD1 identical over 10 bases. The sample comprised PBMCs or T cells enriched from blood (not recorded which). This CDR3 is CASLRDRGVNLHF. CDR3 in DNA: TGTGCCAGCCTCCGGGACAGGGGTGTTAATTTGCACTTC.